These T cell receptor beta chains were read from a single sample in a study of cytomegalovirus exposure and HLA in healthy donors. The protocol was immunoSEQ multiplex PCR, while the TCRdb copy is restricted to in-frame clones and leaves out a portion. The sample contains fewer than 150,000 clones, 77% of which appear only once. Sequences were obtained from PBMCs. The receptors come from a woman between 45 and 65 years old in good health and CMV-seronegative. Each CDR3 is given with its conserved first and last residue. The D gene is left open where the match is weak. Rows give clone size only sometimes, using once, few, many, or a class for an expanded clone.

TGTGCTAGCAGCCCCTACCCCAGGGGGCGGGGTGAAAAACTGTTTTTT,CASSPYPRGRGEKLFF,TRBJ1-4,TRBD1,NA,TRBV7-7
TGTGCCTGGAGAAGACAGGGGAGCTCCTATAATTCACCCCTCCACTTT,CAWRRQGSSYNSPLHF,TRBJ1-6,TRBD1,NA,TRBV30
TGTGCCAGCAGATCAAACAGGGGGAGCACTGAGGCTTTCTTT,CASRSNRGSTEAFF,TRBJ1-1,TRBD1,NA,TRBV6-4
TGTGCCTGGAGAATCGGACTTCCCCCTTTGGCTGAAGCTTTCTTT,CAWRIGLPPLAEAFF,TRBJ1-1,NA,NA,TRBV30
TGTGCCAGCAGCTTGTTGCCAGAAGCCTACGAGCAGTACTTC,CASSLLPEAYEQYF,TRBJ2-7,NA,NA,TRBV7-2
TGTGCCAGCAGTGTACGACAGGGGGCGTATGAAAAACTGTTTTTT,CASSVRQGAYEKLFF,TRBJ1-4,TRBD1,NA,TRBV6-1
TGTGCCAGCACCCAAGACAATCCCACCGGGGAGCTGTTTTTT,CASTQDNPTGELFF,TRBJ2-2,NA,NA,TRBV2
TGCAGCGCCGCCCGGGACAGGGGAGGGGGTGGCTACACCTTC,CSAARDRGGGGYTF,TRBJ1-2,TRBD1,NA,TRBV29-1
TGTGCCAGCAGCCAACTATATCAAGAGACCCAGTACTTC,CASSQLYQETQYF,TRBJ2-5,NA,NA,TRBV11-2
TGCGCCAGCAGCTGGGGACTAGCGTCGGACCAAGAGACCCAGTACTTC,CASSWGLASDQETQYF,TRBJ2-5,TRBD2,NA,TRBV5-1
TGTGCCAGCAGCTTCAGGACAGGGAAAGAGACCCAGTACTTC,CASSFRTGKETQYF,TRBJ2-5,TRBD1,few,TRBV5-4
TGCGCCAGCAGTTCTCCCGGGGACTGGTACGGCACAGATACGCAGTATTTT,CASSSPGDWYGTDTQYF,TRBJ2-3,NA,NA,TRBV5-1
TGTGCCAGCAGCCTATATCGGACAGGGTCAAAAGAGACCCAGTACTTC,CASSLYRTGSKETQYF,TRBJ2-5,TRBD1,NA,TRBV5-4
TGCGCCAGCAGCTTGGGGGGACAGGGGGCCGATGGCTACACCTTC,CASSLGGQGADGYTF,TRBJ1-2,TRBD1,NA,TRBV5-1
TGTGCCAGCAGGGAAACAGGGACAGATACGCAGTATTTT,CASRETGTDTQYF,TRBJ2-3,NA,NA,TRBV6-5
TGTGCCAGCAGTTACTACCAGGACAGAGCCTACGAGCAGTACTTC,CASSYYQDRAYEQYF,TRBJ2-7,NA,NA,TRBV28
TGTGCCAGCAGCTTTTGGGCTGCAGCAAACTACGAGCAGTACTTC,CASSFWAAANYEQYF,TRBJ2-7,NA,NA,TRBV5-4
TGTGCCAGCAGCCAATTCTCGACTAGCGGGGGGCTGAACACCGGGGAGCTGTTTTTT,CASSQFSTSGGLNTGELFF,TRBJ2-2,TRBD2,NA,TRBV4-2
TGTGCCAGCAGCTTTATCGAAAGGAGAGAAGCTTTCTTT,CASSFIERREAFF,TRBJ1-1,NA,few,TRBV11-2
TGTGCCATCAGTGAGGGACTCGGGGATGAAAAACTGTTTTTT,CAISEGLGDEKLFF,TRBJ1-4,NA,NA,TRBV10-3
TGTGCCAGCAGCCGACGGACAGGGGGCGGAGGAAACACCATATATTTT,CASSRRTGGGGNTIYF,TRBJ1-3,TRBD1,NA,TRBV5-4
TGTGCCAGCAGCACCCGGCACCAGGGGTCTGTGGGTGGCTACACCTTC,CASSTRHQGSVGGYTF,TRBJ1-2,NA,NA,TRBV9
TGTGCCAGCAGCATCGGGACAGGGGTGTACGAGCAGTACTTC,CASSIGTGVYEQYF,TRBJ2-7,TRBD1,NA,TRBV5-6
TGTGCCAGCAGGAGGGGGAAAGGAGAGACCCAGTACTTC,CASRRGKGETQYF,TRBJ2-5,NA,NA,TRBV6-5
TGTGCCAGCAGCCCCTCGACAGGGGGAGACTATGGCTACACCTTC,CASSPSTGGDYGYTF,TRBJ1-2,TRBD1,NA,TRBV7-2
TGTGCCAGCAGACAGACGGAGGATCAGCCCCAGCATTTT,CASRQTEDQPQHF,TRBJ1-5,NA,NA,TRBV7-8
TGCGCCAGCAGCTTGGCTGGTCAGTTCAGCTCTGGAAACACCATATATTTT,CASSLAGQFSSGNTIYF,TRBJ1-3,NA,few,TRBV5-1
TGTGCCAGTAGTATAGCCAGCCAAGAGACCCAGTACTTC,CASSIASQETQYF,TRBJ2-5,NA,NA,TRBV19
TGTGCCAGCAGTTTATCAGGGTACCAAGAGACCCAGTACTTC,CASSLSGYQETQYF,TRBJ2-5,NA,NA,TRBV28
TGTGCCAGCCGGGGTACGGGGGGATTTTACAATGAGCAGTTCTTC,CASRGTGGFYNEQFF,TRBJ2-1,TRBD2,once,TRBV6-5
TGTGCCAGCAGTTTAGGCCGTGGGGGCGACGAGCAGTACTTC,CASSLGRGGDEQYF,TRBJ2-7,NA,NA,TRBV27
TGTGCCAGCAGCTTTAGCACCGGGGAGCTGTTTTTT,CASSFSTGELFF,TRBJ2-2,NA,NA,TRBV7-9